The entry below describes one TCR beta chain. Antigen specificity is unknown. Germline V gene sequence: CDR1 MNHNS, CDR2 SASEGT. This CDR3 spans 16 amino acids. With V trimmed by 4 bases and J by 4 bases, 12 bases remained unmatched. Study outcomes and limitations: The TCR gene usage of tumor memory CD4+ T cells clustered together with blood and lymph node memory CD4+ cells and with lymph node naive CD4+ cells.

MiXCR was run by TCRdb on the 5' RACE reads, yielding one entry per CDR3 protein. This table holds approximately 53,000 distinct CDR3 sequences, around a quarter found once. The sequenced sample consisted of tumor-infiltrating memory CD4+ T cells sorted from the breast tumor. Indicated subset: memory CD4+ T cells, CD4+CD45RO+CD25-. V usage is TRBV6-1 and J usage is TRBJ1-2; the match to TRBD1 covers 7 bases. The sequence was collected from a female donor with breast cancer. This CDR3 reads CASSAYKAGTVYGYTF. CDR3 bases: TGTGCCAGCAGTGCATACAAAGCCGGGACAGTCTATGGCTACACCTTC.